This entry concerns a single T cell receptor beta chain. The antigen is not known. These data come from a study of T cells in Graves' hyperthyroidism and ophthalmopathy. General study points: Blood shared most expanded thyroid clonotypes above 0.001.

Diagnosing involved the use of clinical symptoms, serum thyroxine and TRAb, thyroid ultrasound and orbital computed tomography. The TCR beta CDR3 regions underwent amplification using RNA transcripts as the source. An initial round of RT-PCR targeting the TCR CDR3 relied on the HTBI primer set. TCRdb reprocessed the multiplex PCR reads with MiXCR, giving one entry per CDR3 protein. The table shows around 660,000 distinct CDR3 sequences, with 45% occurring only once. Germline trimming cut 1 base from V and 6 bases from J; bases unmatched to any gene: 17. The V gene's germline CDR1 is SGHTA and CDR2 FQGNSA. The CDR3 consists of 19 residues.

The J gene is TRBJ2-7, the V gene TRBV7-2; 11 nucleotides line up with TRBD2. Sequenced: peripheral blood or thyroid tissue (not recorded which). The TCR originated in an adult man with Graves' disease, either hyperthyroidism or ophthalmopathy (not recorded which). Here the CDR3 reads CASSLVPPFYTSGRGEQYF. DNA of the CDR3: TGTGCCAGCAGCTTAGTCCCCCCCTTTTACACTAGCGGGAGAGGCGAGCAGTACTTC.